This T cell receptor beta chain was profiled in a study of blood T cell repertoires in COVID-19. As for the study in general: From T cells, B-cell-depleted T cells, or PBMCs came the material, which was cDNA or gDNA.

Study processing details: Estimation of nucleated cell counts relied on the amplification of reference gene primers. TCRdb keeps only in-frame clones here, not all; method: immunoSEQ multiplex PCR. That table supplies the V and J calls and clone size; D and trimming were determined from the DNA. The sample has approximately 31,000 clones, roughly nine tenths seen once; the top ten hold over 8%. Between the trimmed V and J ends, which lost 1 base and 2 bases, there was a span of 11 bases. Per the germline V gene, CDR1 is SGHDN and CDR2 is FVKESK. The CDR3 is 15 residues long. This TCR derives from a human donor with active COVID-19. The donor label of this sample is uncertain. This chain links TRBV14 with TRBJ1-1; TRBD1 is a possible D gene (5 bases). Specimen: peripheral blood. CDR3: CASSQVTGLNTEAFF. The CDR3 DNA sequence: TGTGCCAGCAGCCAAGTCACAGGATTAAACACTGAAGCTTTCTTT.